Included here is one TCR beta chain sequence, with context. Its antigen remains unknown. This sample is part of a study of T cell repertoires in cytomegalovirus infection. General study results and limits: Cumulative frequency (of public TCR beta family members) identified carriers of CMV plus the relevant HLA. Ex vivo responses were dominated by HLA-C-restricted CMV-specific TCR beta clonotypes.

From the reads, TCRdb called clonotypes with MiXCR, one entry per CDR3 protein. Found here are fewer than 550,000 distinct CDR3 sequences, about 11% of them singletons; the top ten hold roughly 10%. With 6 bases clipped from V and 2 bases from J, the junction kept 9 bases outside the gene matches. The length of the CDR3 is 16 residues. Germline V gene lookup returns CDR1 MNHEY and CDR2 SVGAGI. The V gene is TRBV6-5, the J gene TRBJ2-7; 11 positions agree with TRBD2. This sequence was found in a human donor in good health (CMV status not recorded). Some clones in this sample may be carry-over from other donors' samples. Sequenced material: PBMCs. The CDR3 is CASSHAGTSGTYEQYF. In DNA form, the CDR3 reads TGTGCCAGCAGCCACGCCGGGACTAGCGGTACCTACGAGCAGTACTTC.